These 21 T cell receptor beta chains came from one sample sequenced in a study of blood T cells in healthy people across ages. PCR was performed a second time for about 7 to 12 cycles using a sample-barcoded 5' primer and a J-beta primer mix. One entry per CDR3 protein results from TCRdb running MiXCR on the 5' RACE reads. Found here are about 930,000 distinct CDR3 sequences, 25% to 35% of them singletons; the top ten hold about 10%. This sample was also put to use in a study of T cells of mothers and their children.

The sequencing sample was made of blood. These receptors were obtained from a woman aged 35 to 49 in good health.

The sample holds many counts of this clonotype. This chain uses TRBV6-5 with TRBJ2-4, with 7 bases aligning to TRBD1. CDR3 length: 15 amino acids. Losses at the gene ends were 2 bases for V and 3 bases for J; bases not matched to a gene: 4. Germline V CDR1 and CDR2: MNHEY, SVGAGI. CDR3 protein: CASSYGRDSKNIQYF. The CDR3 DNA reads as TGTGCCAGCAGTTACGGCAGGGACAGCAAAAACATTCAGTACTTC.

This clonotype has just a few counts. The genes are TRBV5-1 and TRBJ1-4; TRBD1 might be the D (6 bases). This CDR3 is 15 amino acids long. Trimming removed 4 bases at V and 8 bases at J, with 18 bases between. Germline assignment: CDR1 SGHRS and CDR2 YFSETQ. In nucleotides, the CDR3 is TGCGCCAGCAGCGCGTCGACAGGTTTCGAAGAAAAACTGTTTTTT. Amino acid sequence: CASSASTGFEEKLFF.

About this clonotype itself: This is likely a read error, given that the CDR3 carries no conserved phenylalanine or tryptophan at its end. The chain links TRBV5-1 to TRBJ2-7; maybe TRBD2 (5 bases). Germline V gene lookup returns CDR1 SGHRS and CDR2 YFSETQ. Trimming removed 3 bases from V and 3 bases from J, with 13 bases in between. The CDR3 is 14 amino acids. The CDR3 loop reads CASSWTGGDYEQYL. The CDR3 DNA follows: TGCGCCAGCAGCTGGACTGGTGGAGACTACGAGCAGTACTTA.

This clonotype was counted between two and nine times. This chain links TRBV5-8 with TRBJ2-5, with unresolved D. Trimming left V 3 bases short and J 11 bases short, with 23 bases between. The CDR3 loop spans 15 amino acids. From germline, CDR1 is SGHTS and CDR2 YDEGEE. The CDR3 bases are TGTGCCAGCAGCTCCCTGGCAGCCTCCTCCTCCGGGCAGTACTTC. Its translation is CASSSLAASSSGQYF.

Comment on this clonotype: The junction departs from the called germline gene at one end, perhaps through a read error. The chain uses TRBV5-5 and TRBJ2-2; D is possibly TRBD2 (5 bases). This CDR3 spans 15 amino acids. Germline lookup yields CDR1 SGHKS and CDR2 YYEKEE (reference sequence). The DNA for the CDR3 is TGTGCCAGCAGCGGCCTGGGCATTTCCACCGGGGAACTGTTTTTT. It encodes CASSGLGISTGELFF.

This clonotype appeared many times. The chain uses TRBV5-1 and TRBJ2-7; 8 positions agree with TRBD1. V trimming: 7 bases; J trimming: 0 bases; junction bases outside the gene matches: 9. There are 15 residues in the CDR3. Germline values: CDR1 SGHRS, CDR2 YFSETQ. The CDR3 protein is CASSSGQVISYEQYF. CDR3 nucleotide sequence: TGCGCCAGCTCCTCGGGACAGGTCATCTCCTACGAGCAGTACTTC.

The sample holds a few counts of this clonotype. V is TRBV2 and J is TRBJ1-5; the match to TRBD1 covers 8 bases. The junction had 4 bases not matched to a gene; V was cut back by 6 bases and J by 3 bases. CDR3 length: 14 amino acids. The germline V gene has CDR1 SNHLY and CDR2 FYNNEI. The CDR3 nucleotides read TGTGCCAGCAGGGACAGGGTCTCCAATCAGCCCCAGCATTTT. Translation: CASRDRVSNQPQHF.

This clonotype was seen more than once but under ten times. This chain uses TRBV5-1 with TRBJ1-4; 7 bases are shared with TRBD1. The germline V gene encodes CDR1 SGHRS and CDR2 YFSETQ. This CDR3 region has 16 residues. J lost 5 bases, V lost 5 bases, and 12 bases had no gene match. The CDR3 bases are TGCGCCAGCAGTAGACAGGGCGCCCCGTCAAATGAAAAACTGTTTTTT. Translated: CASSRQGAPSNEKLFF.

This clonotype was detected only a few times. The rearrangement joins TRBV3-1 to TRBJ1-2, with 10 bases lining up with TRBD1. The CDR3 loop spans 15 amino acids. CDR1 and CDR2 from the germline V gene are LGHDT and YNNKEL (reference sequence). Unmatched junction bases numbered 6, after V lost 4 bases and J lost 4 bases. The CDR3 bases are TGTGCCAGCAGCCCGACCAGGACAGGGGGCTATGGCTACACCTTC. This translates into CASSPTRTGGYGYTF.

This clonotype was observed a few times. The chain combines TRBV5-1 with TRBJ1-2; weak D call: TRBD1 (5 bases). The germline CDR1 and CDR2 sequences are SGHRS and YFSETQ. The germline V and J ends were trimmed by 0 bases and 0 bases, with 9 bases remaining between them. This CDR3 has 15 amino acids. The chain's CDR3 is CASSLGGKPNYGYTF. DNA for the CDR3: TGCGCCAGCAGCTTGGGGGGGAAGCCTAACTATGGCTACACCTTC.

On this clonotype itself: Just one base apart from a much larger clone, this may be a read error. The CDR3 loop reads CSAIGTSGTSYEQYF. DNA of the CDR3: TGCAGTGCAATCGGGACTAGCGGGACCAGCTACGAGCAGTACTTC. This sequence joins TRBV20-1 and TRBJ2-5, with 13 bases identical to TRBD2. Judging by the DNA end, TRBJ2-7 fits better; the J call may be wrong. The CDR3 has 15 residues. Germline CDR1 DFQATT, CDR2 SNEGSKA (reference sequence).

This clonotype has only a few counts. V usage is TRBV7-8 and J usage is TRBJ2-7, with 9 positions matching TRBD1. The germline CDR1 and CDR2 sequences are SGHVS and FQNEAQ. The ends lost 4 bases at V and 0 bases at J; junction bases unmatched: 4. CDR3 length: 15 residues. The CDR3 here is CASSYLTGGSYEQYF. CDR3 coding DNA: TGTGCCAGCAGCTACCTGACAGGGGGCTCCTACGAGCAGTACTTC. Filled out from reference TRBV7-8 and TRBJ2-7, the complete variable domain reads GAGVSQSPRYKVAKRGQDVALRCDPISGHVSLFWYQQALGQGPEFLTYFQNEAQLDKSGLPSDRFFAERPEGSVSTLKIQRTQQEDSAVYLCASSYLTGGSYEQYFGPGTRLTVT.

The chain links TRBV6-5 to TRBJ2-7; D is uncertain. Germline V CDR1 and CDR2: MNHEY, SVGAGI. The germline V and J ends were trimmed by 8 bases and 2 bases, with 13 bases remaining between them. The CDR3 runs to 13 residues. As DNA, the CDR3 is TGTGCCAGCTCCCGGCCCTATACCTACGAGCAGTACTTC. This encodes CASSRPYTYEQYF.

There are a few counts of this clonotype. A single base separates this from a much larger clone, so it may be a read error. The chain uses TRBV7-2 and TRBJ2-5; TRBD1 aligns across 11 bases. Losses at the gene ends were 7 bases for V and 11 bases for J; bases not matched to a gene: 9. The CDR3 sequence is 13 residues long. CDR1 and CDR2 from the germline V gene are SGHTA and FQGNSA. The CDR3 loop reads CASNSDRGLSQYF. The CDR3 coding sequence is TGTGCCAGCAACTCGGACAGGGGGCTTTCTCAGTACTTC.

The chain employs TRBV7-8 and TRBJ1-5, with D possibly TRBD1 on 5 matching bases. This CDR3 is 16 amino acids long. Germline-derived CDR1 and CDR2 are SGHVS and FQNEAQ. The germline V and J ends were trimmed by 5 bases and 7 bases, with 21 bases remaining between them. The CDR3 region has the DNA TGTGCCAGCAGCACCCCTCCGATCGGGGGTGGGCAGCCCCAGCATTTT. This encodes CASSTPPIGGGQPQHF. Complete variable domain (other parts from reference TRBV7-8 and TRBJ1-5): GAGVSQSPRYKVAKRGQDVALRCDPISGHVSLFWYQQALGQGPEFLTYFQNEAQLDKSGLPSDRFFAERPEGSVSTLKIQRTQQEDSAVYLCASSTPPIGGGQPQHFGDGTRLSIL.

This clonotype showed up many times. The chain carries TRBV20-1 and TRBJ2-7; D might be TRBD1 (6 bases). The length of the CDR3 is 14 residues. CDR1 and CDR2 (germline): DFQATT, SNEGSKA (reference sequence). With 0 bases removed from V and 4 bases from J, the gap between germline ends came to 13 bases. CDR3 DNA: TGCAGTGCTAGAGATAGAGGACAGCCATACGAGCAGTACTTC. It translates to CSARDRGQPYEQYF.

In its sample, this clonotype was seen a few times. The rearrangement joins TRBV20-1 to TRBJ2-3; D perhaps matches TRBD1 (6 bases). Trimming left V 7 bases short and J 0 bases short, with 17 bases between. This CDR3 spans 15 amino acids. Germline V gene sequence: CDR1 DFQATT, CDR2 SNEGSKA (reference sequence). This chain's CDR3 is CSVYDPGVSTDTQYF. The CDR3 DNA follows: TGCAGTGTTTACGACCCAGGGGTCAGCACAGATACGCAGTATTTT.

This clonotype was seen ten or more times. This chain uses TRBV20-1 with TRBJ2-4; D unresolved. This CDR3 is built from 15 residues. Germline CDR1 and CDR2: DFQATT and SNEGSKA (reference sequence). Deletions cut 0 bases from V and 0 bases from J, with 9 bases between. The CDR3, as DNA: TGCAGTGCTAGAGATCCTGTACTAGCCAAAAACATTCAGTACTTC. It yields the protein CSARDPVLAKNIQYF.

The chain employs TRBV28 and TRBJ2-5; 7 bases map to TRBD1. Unmatched junction bases numbered 18, after V lost 6 bases and J lost 5 bases. The CDR3 loop spans 17 amino acids. The V gene's germline CDR1 is MDHEN and CDR2 SYDVKM. The CDR3 loop reads CASSPRQGVVSRETQYF. For the CDR3, the DNA is TGTGCCAGCAGCCCGAGACAGGGTGTGGTTTCGAGGGAGACCCAGTACTTC. Full variable domain (rest looked up from reference TRBV28 and TRBJ2-5): DVKVTQSSRYLVKRTGEKVFLECVQDMDHENMFWYRQDPGLGLRLIYFSYDVKMKEKGDIPEGYSVSREKKERFSLILESASTNQTSMYLCASSPRQGVVSRETQYFGPGTRLLVL.

This clonotype showed up many times. The chain recombines TRBV4-3 with TRBJ2-7; D ambiguous. The germline gives CDR1 LGHNA, CDR2 YSLEER. This CDR3 spans 17 amino acids. Trimming stripped 2 bases from V and 2 bases from J, with 19 bases between. Here the CDR3 DNA reads TGCGCCAGCAGCCAATATCGCGACACGCCCCTAACCTACGAGCAGTACTTC. It is translated as CASSQYRDTPLTYEQYF.

In its sample, this clonotype was seen a few times. The chain uses TRBV18 and TRBJ1-6; TRBD1 aligns across 8 bases. Germline CDR1 KGHSH, CDR2 LQKENI. This CDR3 has 17 residues. V gave up 3 bases and J gave up 7 bases; unmatched junction bases: 11. The CDR3 DNA reads TGTGCCAGCTCACCCCGGCAGGGGGCGACCAAAAATTCACCCCTCCACTTT. Its translation: CASSPRQGATKNSPLHF.